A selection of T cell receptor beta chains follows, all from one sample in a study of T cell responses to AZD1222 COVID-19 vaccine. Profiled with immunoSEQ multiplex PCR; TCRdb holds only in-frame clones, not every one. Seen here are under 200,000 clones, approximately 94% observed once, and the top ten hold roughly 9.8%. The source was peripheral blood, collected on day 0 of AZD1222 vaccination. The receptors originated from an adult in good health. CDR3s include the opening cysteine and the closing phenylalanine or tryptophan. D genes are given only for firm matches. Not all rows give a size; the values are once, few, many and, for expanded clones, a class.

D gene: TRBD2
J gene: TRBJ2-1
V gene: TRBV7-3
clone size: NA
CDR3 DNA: TGTGCCAGCAGCTTACCTGGGACTAGCGGGAGCGATGAGCAGTTCTTC
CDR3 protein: CASSLPGTSGSDEQFF

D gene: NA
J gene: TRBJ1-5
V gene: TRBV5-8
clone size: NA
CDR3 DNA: TGTGCCAGCAGCTTGATACAGCCCCAGCATTTT
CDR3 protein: CASSLIQPQHF

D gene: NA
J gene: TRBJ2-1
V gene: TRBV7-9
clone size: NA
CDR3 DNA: TGTGCCAGCACCCGAGTAGTTCATGAGCAGTTCTTC
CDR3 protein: CASTRVVHEQFF

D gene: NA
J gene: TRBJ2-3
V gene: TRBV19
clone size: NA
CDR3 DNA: TGTGCCAGTAGTTGGCGGGATACGCAGTATTTT
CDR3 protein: CASSWRDTQYF

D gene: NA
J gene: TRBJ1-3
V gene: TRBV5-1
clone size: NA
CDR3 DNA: TGCGCCAGCAGCTTGGTCCCGGGGACCATCTCTGGAAACACCATATATTTT
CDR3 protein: CASSLVPGTISGNTIYF

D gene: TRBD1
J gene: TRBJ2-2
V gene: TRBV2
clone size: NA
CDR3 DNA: TGTGCCAGCAGTCCTTGGGACAGGGAAGGGAACACCGGGGAGCTGTTTTTT
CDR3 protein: CASSPWDREGNTGELFF

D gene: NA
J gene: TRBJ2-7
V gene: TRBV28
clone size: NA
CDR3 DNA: TGTGCCAGCACCTCCCGACAGCGACCCTACGAGCAGTACTTC
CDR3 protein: CASTSRQRPYEQYF

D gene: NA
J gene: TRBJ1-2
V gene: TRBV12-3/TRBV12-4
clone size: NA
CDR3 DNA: TGTGCCAGCAGTAGGGGGGGCTATGGCTACACCTTC
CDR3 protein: CASSRGGYGYTF

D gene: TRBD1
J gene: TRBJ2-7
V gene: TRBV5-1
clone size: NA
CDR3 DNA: TGCGCCAGCAGCTTGCCCTCGACAGGGGGTTCCTACGAGCAGTACTTC
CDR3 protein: CASSLPSTGGSYEQYF

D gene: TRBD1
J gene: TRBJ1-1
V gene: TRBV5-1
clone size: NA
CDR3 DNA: TGCGCCAGCAGCTTTGAATCAGGGGGTGTTACTGAAGCTTTCTTT
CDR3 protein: CASSFESGGVTEAFF

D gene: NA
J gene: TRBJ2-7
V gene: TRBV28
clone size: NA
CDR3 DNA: TGTGCCAGCAACCGCCAATTCGGTCTAGCTGCCTACGAGCAGTACTTC
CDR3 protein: CASNRQFGLAAYEQYF

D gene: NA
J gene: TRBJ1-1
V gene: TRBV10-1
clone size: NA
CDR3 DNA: TGCGCCAGCAGTGGAAGTCGGGGGGTGATTTACACTGAAGCTTTCTTT
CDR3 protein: CASSGSRGVIYTEAFF

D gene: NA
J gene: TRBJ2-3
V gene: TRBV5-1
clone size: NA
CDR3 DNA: TGCGCCAGCAGCTTGGACCCCCCTGTCGATACGCAGTATTTT
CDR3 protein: CASSLDPPVDTQYF

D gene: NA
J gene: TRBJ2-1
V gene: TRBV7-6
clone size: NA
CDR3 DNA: TGTGCCAGCAGCTTAGGGGGTAGCGGCAATGAGCAGTTCTTC
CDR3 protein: CASSLGGSGNEQFF

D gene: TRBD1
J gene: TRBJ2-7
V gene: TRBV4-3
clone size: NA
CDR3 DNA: TGCGCCAGCAGCCAAGAGGACAGGGTCTACGAGCAGTACTTC
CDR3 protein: CASSQEDRVYEQYF

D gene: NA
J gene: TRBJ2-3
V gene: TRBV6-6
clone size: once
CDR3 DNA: TGTGCCAGCAAGACTACGGATACGCAGTATTTT
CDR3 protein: CASKTTDTQYF

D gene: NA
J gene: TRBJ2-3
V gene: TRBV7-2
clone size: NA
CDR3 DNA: TGTGCCAGCAGCTACCAGAGGGGGGGAGGGCCCCCAGATACGCAGTATTTT
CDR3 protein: CASSYQRGGGPPDTQYF

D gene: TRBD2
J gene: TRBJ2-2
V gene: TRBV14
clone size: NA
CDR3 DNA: TGTGCCAGCAGCCATAGACCGGGACTAGCGGGAGTATGGGACACCGGGGAGCTGTTTTTT
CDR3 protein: CASSHRPGLAGVWDTGELFF

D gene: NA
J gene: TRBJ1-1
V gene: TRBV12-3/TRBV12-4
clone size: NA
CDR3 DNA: TGTGCCAGCAGTTTAGTGGTCAGTGAAGCTTTCTTT
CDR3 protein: CASSLVVSEAFF

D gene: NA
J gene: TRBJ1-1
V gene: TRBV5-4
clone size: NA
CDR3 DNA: TGTGCCAGCAGCTTCGGGACCCCAGCGTACGGTGAAGCTTTCTTT
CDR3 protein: CASSFGTPAYGEAFF

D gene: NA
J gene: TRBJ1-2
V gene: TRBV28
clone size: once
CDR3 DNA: TGTGCCAGCAGTTTATTGCAGGGTAACTATGGCTACACCTTC
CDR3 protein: CASSLLQGNYGYTF

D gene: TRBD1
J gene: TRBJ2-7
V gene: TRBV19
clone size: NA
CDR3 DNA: TGTGCCAGTAGTATGGAGGCGGGTAGGGGGCCCCACGAGCAGTACTTC
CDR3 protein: CASSMEAGRGPHEQYF

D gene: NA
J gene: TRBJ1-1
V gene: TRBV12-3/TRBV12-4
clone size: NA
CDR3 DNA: TGTGCCAGCAGTCCTTTCATGAACACTGAAGCTTTCTTT
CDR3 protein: CASSPFMNTEAFF

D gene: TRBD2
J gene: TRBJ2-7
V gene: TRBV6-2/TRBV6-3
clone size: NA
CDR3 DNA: TGTGCCAGCAGTGACCGGGACTACCACTCCTACGAGCAGTACTTC
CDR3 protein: CASSDRDYHSYEQYF

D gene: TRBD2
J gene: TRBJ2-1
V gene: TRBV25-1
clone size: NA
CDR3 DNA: TGTGCCAGCAGTGAATGGGGAGGGACCTACAATGAGCAGTTCTTC
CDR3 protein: CASSEWGGTYNEQFF

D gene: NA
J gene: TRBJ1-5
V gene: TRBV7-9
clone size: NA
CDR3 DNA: TGTGCCAGCAGCTTCGACGGGAACAATCAGCCCCAGCATTTT
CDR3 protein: CASSFDGNNQPQHF

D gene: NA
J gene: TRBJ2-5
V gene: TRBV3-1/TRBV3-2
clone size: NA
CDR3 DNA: TGTGCCAGCAGCCAAGATGTCGAGACCCAGTACTTC
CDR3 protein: CASSQDVETQYF

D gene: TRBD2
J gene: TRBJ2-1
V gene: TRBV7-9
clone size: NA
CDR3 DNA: TGTGCCAGCAGCTTGGCTACTAGCGGGAGGGACAATGAGCAGTTCTTC
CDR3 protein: CASSLATSGRDNEQFF

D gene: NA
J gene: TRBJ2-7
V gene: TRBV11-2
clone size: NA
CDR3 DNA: TGTGCCAGCAGCTTAGATCTGTACGAGCAGTACTTC
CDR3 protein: CASSLDLYEQYF

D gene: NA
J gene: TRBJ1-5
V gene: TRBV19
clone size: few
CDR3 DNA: TGTGCCAGTACCTCTACGGGCGACAATCAGCCCCAGCATTTT
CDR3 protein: CASTSTGDNQPQHF

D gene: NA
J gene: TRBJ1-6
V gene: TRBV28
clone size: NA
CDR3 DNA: TGTGCCAGCAGTTTATCCTGGACCCTCCACTTT
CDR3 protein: CASSLSWTLHF

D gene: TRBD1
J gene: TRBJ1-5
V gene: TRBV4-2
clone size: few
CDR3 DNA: TGTGCCAGCAGCCATGCACAGGGGTTGGAGCAGCCCCAGCATTTT
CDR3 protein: CASSHAQGLEQPQHF

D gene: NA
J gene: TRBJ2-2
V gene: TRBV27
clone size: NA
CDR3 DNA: TGTGCCAGCAGTCCCGACTACAGGGGGGAGCTGTTTTTT
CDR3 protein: CASSPDYRGELFF

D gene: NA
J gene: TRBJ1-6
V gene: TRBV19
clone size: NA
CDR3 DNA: TGTGCCAGCAAGACAGAGAACTATAATTCACCCCTCCACTTT
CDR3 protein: CASKTENYNSPLHF

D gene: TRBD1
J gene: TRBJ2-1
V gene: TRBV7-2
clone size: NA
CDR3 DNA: TGTGCCACCCTGCGGGACAGGGCTCCCAATGAGCAGTTCTTC
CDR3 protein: CATLRDRAPNEQFF

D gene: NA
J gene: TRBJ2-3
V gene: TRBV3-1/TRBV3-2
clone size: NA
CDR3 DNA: TGTGCCAGCAGCCAAGTTAATATCGGAGGGGGCACAGATACGCAGTATTTT
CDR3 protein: CASSQVNIGGGTDTQYF

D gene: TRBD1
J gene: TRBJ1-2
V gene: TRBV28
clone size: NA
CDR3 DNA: TGTGCCAGCAGTCCCGAGGACAGGGCAAACTATGGCTACACCTTC
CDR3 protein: CASSPEDRANYGYTF

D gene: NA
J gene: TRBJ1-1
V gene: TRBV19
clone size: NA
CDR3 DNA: TGTGCCAGTAGTATGGGAGGTGGGAACACTGAAGCTTTCTTT
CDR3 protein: CASSMGGGNTEAFF

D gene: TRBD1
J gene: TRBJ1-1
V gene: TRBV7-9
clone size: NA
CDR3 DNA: TGTGCCAGCAGCTACCCCCCCGGGACAGGACCCGCATTGAACACTGAAGCTTTCTTT
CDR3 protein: CASSYPPGTGPALNTEAFF

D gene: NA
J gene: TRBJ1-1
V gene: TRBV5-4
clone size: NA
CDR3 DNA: TGTGCCAGCAGCTTGGAAAGTTGGGATGAAGCTTTCTTT
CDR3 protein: CASSLESWDEAFF

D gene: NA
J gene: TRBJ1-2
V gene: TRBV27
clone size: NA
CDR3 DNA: TGTGCCACCCGGGCAGGGTACTATGGCTACACCTTC
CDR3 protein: CATRAGYYGYTF

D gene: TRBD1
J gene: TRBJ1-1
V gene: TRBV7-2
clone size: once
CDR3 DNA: TGTGCCAGCAGCCCAAGGACAGGCGAAGCTTTCTTT
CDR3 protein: CASSPRTGEAFF

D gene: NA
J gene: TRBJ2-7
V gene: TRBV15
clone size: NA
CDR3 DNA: TGTGCCACCTCTCCGGATGAGGGCTCCTACGAGCAGTACTTC
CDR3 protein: CATSPDEGSYEQYF

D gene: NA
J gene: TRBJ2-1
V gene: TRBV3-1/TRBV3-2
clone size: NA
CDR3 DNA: TGTGCCAGCAGCCAAGGGGACCTAAGGAATGAGCAGTTCTTC
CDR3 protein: CASSQGDLRNEQFF

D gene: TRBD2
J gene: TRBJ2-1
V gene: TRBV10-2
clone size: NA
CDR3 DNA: TGCGCCAGCAGTGATACTGGCGGGAGTACTTCGAATGAGCAGTTCTTC
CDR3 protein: CASSDTGGSTSNEQFF

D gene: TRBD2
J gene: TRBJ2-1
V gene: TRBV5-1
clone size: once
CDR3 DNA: TGCGCCAGCAGCCAACTAGCGGGAGGGCCAAATGAGCAGTTCTTC
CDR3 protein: CASSQLAGGPNEQFF

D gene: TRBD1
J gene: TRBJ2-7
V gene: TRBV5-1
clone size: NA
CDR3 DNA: TGCGCCAGCAGCTTGGGACAGGGCCTCGCCTACGAGCAGTACTTC
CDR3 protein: CASSLGQGLAYEQYF

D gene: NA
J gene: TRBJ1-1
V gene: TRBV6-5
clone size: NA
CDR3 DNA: TGTGCCAGCAGCTCCACCACTGAAGCTTTCTTT
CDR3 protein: CASSSTTEAFF